These T cell receptor beta chains were read from a single sample in a study of response to subunit inactivated influenza vaccine. One entry per CDR3 protein results from TCRdb running MiXCR on the RT-PCR reads. There are a few hundred thousand distinct CDR3 sequences in the sample; over 9% occur only once, and approximately 11% lies in the top ten. The same data also went into a second study, on T cells expressing NK-cell markers.

The sample was PBMCs from blood, taken on the day of vaccination. Receptor source: a man aged 50-60 years who received an inactivated influenza vaccine. Both conserved end residues are part of each CDR3. Fields, in order: V gene, clone size, J gene, D gene, CDR3 protein, CDR3 DNA. D genes are given only for firm matches. Size values are once, few and many counts, or a class for expanded clones, and some rows have none.

TRBV5-1,many,TRBJ2-3,.,CASTAQRSSTDTQYF,TGCGCCAGTACAGCCCAGCGATCTAGCACAGATACGCAGTATTTT
TRBV20-1,few,TRBJ2-7,.,CSAPTLDSYEQYF,TGCAGTGCCCCCACTTTAGACAGCTACGAGCAGTACTTC
TRBV7-9,.,TRBJ1-2,.,CASSLGSDYGYTF,TGTGCCAGCAGCCTAGGGTCCGACTATGGCTACACCTTC
TRBV15,few,TRBJ2-2,.,CATSRDKLPGELFF,TGTGCCACCAGCAGAGACAAGCTCCCAGGGGAGCTGTTTTTT
TRBV24-1,few,TRBJ2-1,.,CATSDRYNEQFF,TGTGCCACCAGTGACCGGTACAATGAGCAGTTCTTC
TRBV12-3/TRBV12-4,few,TRBJ2-7,.,CASSFGQSGEQYF,TGTGCCAGCAGTTTCGGCCAATCAGGCGAGCAGTACTTC
TRBV29-1,.,TRBJ1-4,.,CSVAANEKLFF,TGCAGCGTTGCCGCTAATGAAAAACTGTTTTTT
TRBV4-2,many,TRBJ2-7,.,CASSQEQYVSSYEQYF,TGTGCCAGCAGCCAAGAACAATACGTTAGCTCCTACGAGCAGTACTTC
TRBV27,few,TRBJ2-7,.,CASKGAGSSYEQYF,TGTGCCAGCAAGGGAGCGGGTAGCTCCTACGAGCAGTACTTC
TRBV30,.,TRBJ2-1,.,CAWSVQPLEVWQFF,TGTGCCTGGAGTGTACAGCCACTTGAAGTGTGGCAGTTCTTC
TRBV28,.,TRBJ2-1,.,CACANNEQFF,TGTGCCTGCGCCAACAATGAGCAGTTCTTC
TRBV29-1,few,TRBJ2-7,.,CSVGRGPNEQYF,TGCAGCGTTGGTCGGGGCCCCAACGAGCAGTACTTC
TRBV10-3,many,TRBJ2-2,.,CAIRYAVGRGTGELFF,TGTGCCATCAGATACGCGGTGGGACGCGGCACCGGGGAGCTGTTTTTT
TRBV10-3,.,TRBJ1-6,TRBD1,CAISGQGLFSPLHF,TGTGCCATCAGTGGACAGGGGTTATTTTCACCCCTCCACTTT
TRBV5-1,few,TRBJ2-3,.,CASSLIAGLLNTDTQYF,TGCGCCAGCAGCTTGATCGCGGGGCTTCTAAATACAGATACGCAGTATTTT
TRBV7-2,few,TRBJ2-7,.,CASSLSGSGDSLYEQYF,TGTGCCAGCAGCCTTAGCGGGTCAGGGGACAGCCTCTACGAGCAGTACTTC
TRBV19,few,TRBJ1-5,TRBD1,CASSTGTGFRVNNQPQHF,TGTGCCAGTAGTACCGGGACAGGGTTTCGCGTTAACAATCAGCCCCAGCATTTT
TRBV18,few,TRBJ2-3,TRBD2,CASSPSGTNTDTQYF,TGTGCCAGCTCACCCTCCGGGACTAACACAGATACGCAGTATTTT
TRBV12-3/TRBV12-4,.,TRBJ2-7,TRBD2,CARSLSGGADEQYF,TGTGCCAGAAGTTTAAGCGGGGGGGCGGACGAGCAGTACTTC
TRBV12-3/TRBV12-4,many,TRBJ1-5,.,CASRWDLGYQPQHF,TGTGCCAGCAGGTGGGACCTTGGGTACCAGCCCCAGCATTTT
TRBV28,few,TRBJ2-5,TRBD2,CASSLRGGYGETQYF,TGTGCCAGCAGTTTAAGGGGAGGGTACGGAGAGACCCAGTACTTC
TRBV20-1,many,TRBJ2-3,TRBD2,CSASRTSGSTDTQYF,TGCAGTGCGTCTAGGACTAGCGGGAGCACAGATACGCAGTATTTT
TRBV12-3/TRBV12-4,few,TRBJ1-2,.,CASRFGGYGYTF,TGTGCCAGCAGATTTGGGGGGTATGGCTACACCTTC
TRBV28,many,TRBJ2-1,.,CASSLGRSNEQFF,TGTGCCAGCAGTTTGGGGAGAAGCAATGAGCAGTTCTTC
TRBV28,many,TRBJ2-1,.,CASGQIPYNEQFF,TGTGCCAGCGGACAGATACCCTACAATGAGCAGTTCTTC
TRBV10-3,few,TRBJ2-1,.,CAISEGSSYNEQFF,TGTGCCATCAGTGAGGGGAGCTCCTACAATGAGCAGTTCTTC
TRBV7-2,many,TRBJ2-3,.,CASSLPSADTQYF,TGTGCCAGCAGCCTCCCTTCTGCAGATACGCAGTATTTT
TRBV28,many,TRBJ1-5,TRBD1,CASSRHRGSNQPQHF,TGTGCCAGCAGCAGACACAGGGGTAGCAATCAGCCCCAGCATTTT
TRBV13,.,TRBJ1-3,.,CASSFLKGGAGNTIYF,TGTGCCAGCAGCTTCCTAAAAGGTGGTGCTGGAAACACCATATATTTT
TRBV7-2,.,TRBJ2-6,.,CASSLAGIANVLTF,TGTGCCAGCAGCTTAGCTGGGATAGCCAACGTCCTGACTTTC
TRBV12-3/TRBV12-4,few,TRBJ1-2,TRBD1,CASSRQGASGYTF,TGTGCCAGCTCCAGGCAGGGGGCCAGTGGCTACACCTTC
TRBV12-5,.,TRBJ2-5,.,CASGRDSHLSMYF,TGTGCTAGTGGCCGGGACTCACACCTGTCTATGTACTTC
TRBV5-5,.,TRBJ1-5,TRBD1,CASSSTGGYSNQPQHF,TGTGCCAGCAGCTCGACAGGGGGCTATAGCAATCAGCCCCAGCATTTT
TRBV28,few,TRBJ1-2,TRBD1,CASRQGTVGYGYTF,TGTGCCAGCAGACAGGGGACGGTTGGCTATGGCTACACCTTC
TRBV7-2,many,TRBJ2-1,.,CASSLAGGQYNEQFF,TGTGCCAGCAGCTTAGCGGGGGGTCAATACAATGAGCAGTTCTTC
TRBV29-1,few,TRBJ2-2,.,CSGGTTNTGELFF,TGCAGCGGGGGGACAACGAACACCGGGGAGCTGTTTTTT
TRBV5-1,few,TRBJ2-7,.,CASSSPDIYEQYF,TGCGCCAGCAGCTCCCCTGACATCTACGAGCAGTACTTC
TRBV7-6,many,TRBJ2-1,TRBD2,CASSLTSGGLNNEQFF,TGTGCCAGCAGCTTGACTAGCGGGGGCCTAAACAATGAGCAGTTCTTC
TRBV12-3/TRBV12-4,.,TRBJ2-3,TRBD1,CASSHVGQGLTDTQYF,TGTGCCAGCAGTCACGTTGGACAGGGGTTGACAGATACGCAGTATTTT
TRBV6-2/TRBV6-3,few,TRBJ2-1,.,CASQSVSEQFF,TGTGCCAGTCAATCAGTAAGTGAGCAGTTCTTC
TRBV5-1,.,TRBJ2-3,.,CASSSPLGLGGERYPDTQYF,TGCGCCAGCAGCTCGCCTTTGGGACTCGGGGGAGAGAGGTATCCAGATACGCAGTATTTT
TRBV28,few,TRBJ1-1,TRBD1,CASSPYRGHGNTEAFF,TGTGCCAGCAGTCCATACAGGGGGCACGGAAATACTGAAGCTTTCTTT
TRBV19,few,TRBJ1-5,TRBD1,CASSHDDRGGGQPQHF,TGTGCCAGTAGTCACGATGACAGGGGGGGTGGCCAGCCCCAGCATTTT
TRBV5-6,.,TRBJ2-5,TRBD2,CASSPVGASGEETQYF,TGTGCCAGCAGCCCCGTAGGGGCTAGCGGAGAAGAGACCCAGTACTTC
TRBV19,.,TRBJ2-1,.,CASTRAPGNEQFF,TGTGCCAGTACCCGAGCCCCAGGGAATGAGCAGTTCTTC
TRBV28,few,TRBJ2-2,TRBD2,CASRPGLAGGRNTGELFF,TGTGCCAGCAGACCGGGACTAGCGGGGGGACGGAACACCGGGGAGCTGTTTTTT
TRBV29-1,.,TRBJ2-1,.,CSVAGVVQGWYNEQFF,TGCAGCGTTGCGGGGGTGGTGCAGGGATGGTACAATGAGCAGTTCTTC
TRBV7-7,few,TRBJ2-2,.,CASSLDGGGELFF,TGTGCCAGCAGCTTGGATGGGGGAGGGGAGCTGTTTTTT
TRBV18,.,TRBJ2-7,TRBD1,CASSPRDRGPFYEQYF,TGTGCCAGCTCACCTCGGGACAGGGGGCCATTTTACGAGCAGTACTTC
TRBV7-7,few,TRBJ2-5,.,CASSLRWGTQETQYF,TGTGCCAGCAGCTTAAGGTGGGGGACTCAAGAGACCCAGTACTTC